A single sample gave rise to the 5 T cell receptor beta chains below, sequenced in a study of T cells in tuberculosis. Clones were sequenced by immunoSEQ multiplex PCR, and TCRdb holds only the in-frame ones, with some missing. The table lists over 30,000 clones, under 95% of them singletons. The time point is: new active TB diagnosis, blood taken before or within 7 days of starting treatment. This specimen consisted of PBMCs, obtained at tuberculosis diagnosis. The receptors were gathered from an adult with tuberculosis.

This rearrangement joins TRBV5-5 to TRBJ2-1; 8 nucleotides line up with TRBD1. Germline V lookup: CDR1 SGHKS, CDR2 YYEKEE (reference sequence). This CDR3 is 15 amino acids long. Trimming cost V 4 bases and J 3 bases; bases outside gene matches: 6. In DNA, the CDR3 is TGTGCCAGCAGCCTACAGGGGGAGGACTACAATGAGCAGTTCTTC. Translating gives CASSLQGEDYNEQFF.

This clone occurred a few times. This chain connects TRBV9 to TRBJ2-7; 7 bases align to TRBD2. There are 14 residues in the CDR3. Germline trimming cut 4 bases from V and 3 bases from J; bases unmatched to any gene: 7. Germline V lookup: CDR1 SGDLS, CDR2 YYNGEE. Here the CDR3 reads CASSTEGRDYEQYF. The CDR3 DNA follows: TGTGCCAGCAGCACCGAGGGGAGGGACTACGAGCAGTACTTC.

This chain links TRBV5-4 with TRBJ1-2, with a tentative D call TRBD1 (5 bases). CDR3 size: 15 residues. V was cut by 3 bases and J by 6 bases, with 18 bases left in between. Germline V gene lookup returns CDR1 SGHNT and CDR2 YYREEE (reference sequence). This CDR3 is CASSWDSRADDGYTF. The CDR3 nucleotides are TGTGCCAGCAGCTGGGACTCGCGCGCAGACGATGGCTACACCTTC.

The rearrangement links TRBV5-8 to TRBJ2-6; no firm D call. Per germline, CDR1 SGHTS and CDR2 YDEGEE. The CDR3 loop spans 15 amino acids. Trimming shortened V by 0 bases and J by 3 bases, and 7 bases separated the two germline ends. The CDR3 region is CASSLGSYGANVLTF. The CDR3 bases are TGTGCCAGCAGCTTGGGCAGTTATGGGGCCAACGTCCTGACTTTC.

The chain has TRBV28 and TRBJ2-7; 8 bases align to TRBD2. The germline gives CDR1 MDHEN, CDR2 SYDVKM. V shed 5 bases, J shed 4 bases, and the junction held 7 bases outside the gene matches. The CDR3 has 14 residues. This chain's CDR3 is CASSPGGVNYEQYF. The DNA of the CDR3 is TGTGCCAGCAGTCCCGGGGGGGTCAATTACGAGCAGTACTTC.